The 18 T cell receptor beta chains presented below share a single source sample, sequenced in a study of T cell responses to AZD1222 COVID-19 vaccine. Measured with immunoSEQ multiplex PCR; TCRdb has only the in-frame clones, and not every one. The sample has some 280,000 clones, almost 95% seen once. The source material was peripheral blood, sampled 28 days after the second AZD1222 dose. All receptors come from an adult who received the AZD1222 COVID-19 vaccine.

This chain links TRBV18 with TRBJ2-7; TRBD1 matches 7 bases. The CDR3 totals 13 residues. The V gene's germline CDR1 is KGHSH and CDR2 LQKENI. Trimming at V came to 8 bases and at J to 2 bases, leaving 6 bases not matched to a gene. CDR3 in DNA: TGTGCCAGCAACACAGGGGAAACCTACGAGCAGTACTTC. Translating gives CASNTGETYEQYF.

The V call is TRBV2, the J call TRBJ1-2; TRBD1 aligns across 9 bases. With 8 bases clipped from V and 2 bases from J, the junction kept 6 bases outside the gene matches. This CDR3 has 14 residues. Germline CDR1 reads SNHLY; CDR2 reads FYNNEI. The CDR3 is CASPSGTGNYGYTF. The CDR3 coding sequence is TGTGCCAGCCCCTCCGGGACAGGGAACTATGGCTACACCTTC.

This CDR3 is CASNLDPYEQYF. CDR3 DNA sequence: TGTGCCAGCAATTTAGACCCCTACGAGCAGTACTTC. V and J are TRBV2 and TRBJ2-7; no clear D gene. V was shortened by 7 bases and J by 2 bases, with 9 bases between the two germline ends. The CDR3 has 12 residues. CDR1 SNHLY and CDR2 FYNNEI come from the germline V gene.

This chain joins TRBV7-8 and TRBJ2-1; D perhaps matches TRBD1 (6 bases). CDR3 length: 17 amino acids. V was shortened by 5 bases and J by 2 bases, with 19 bases between the two germline ends. CDR1 and CDR2 from the germline V gene are SGHVS and FQNEAQ. CDR3 loop: CASSPLHPGEPYNEQFF. CDR3 sequence (DNA): TGTGCCAGCAGCCCATTACACCCAGGGGAACCCTACAATGAGCAGTTCTTC. The complete variable domain, with remaining parts taken from reference TRBV7-8 and TRBJ2-1, reads GAGVSQSPRYKVAKRGQDVALRCDPISGHVSLFWYQQALGQGPEFLTYFQNEAQLDKSGLPSDRFFAERPEGSVSTLKIQRTQQEDSAVYLCASSPLHPGEPYNEQFFGPGTRLTVL.

The chain links TRBV5-1 to TRBJ2-1; 12 bases map to TRBD1. The germline V gene has CDR1 SGHRS and CDR2 YFSETQ. The CDR3 is 17 residues long. J gave up 14 bases and V 2 bases, and 17 bases lay outside the gene matches. In nucleotides, the CDR3 is TGCGCCAGCAGCTTTGTCCGGTCGGGGACAGGGGGCTCAATAGAGTTCTTC. Translation: CASSFVRSGTGGSIEFF.

The rearrangement uses TRBV30 and TRBJ1-1, with 9 bases lining up with TRBD1. This CDR3 spans 14 amino acids. Germline trimming cut 4 bases from V and 0 bases from J; bases unmatched to any gene: 3. CDR1 is GTSNPN and CDR2 is SVGIG in the germline V gene (reference sequence). CDR3 in DNA: TGTGCCTGGACTTGGACAGGGGTGAACACTGAAGCTTTCTTT. It codes for CAWTWTGVNTEAFF.

The V and J genes are TRBV4-1 and TRBJ1-2, with 7 nucleotides matching TRBD1. This CDR3 comprises 13 residues. CDR1 and CDR2 (germline): MGHRA, YSYEKL. V was clipped by 1 base and J by 9 bases; unmatched bases: 5. The DNA for the CDR3 is TGCGCCAGCAGCCAAGTGGGACAGTATAGCTACACCTTC. The encoded protein is CASSQVGQYSYTF.

The chain combines TRBV19 with TRBJ1-5; D perhaps matches TRBD1 (5 bases). This CDR3 has 17 amino acids. V was clipped by 2 bases and J by 1 base, with 15 bases between them. Germline V gene lookup returns CDR1 LNHDA and CDR2 SQIVND (reference sequence). CDR3 nucleotide sequence: TGTGCCAGTAGTATACATTGGGGGGGGACGAGCAATCAGCCCCAGCATTTT. Translating gives CASSIHWGGTSNQPQHF.

This rearrangement joins TRBV28 to TRBJ1-2, with D possibly TRBD1 on 6 matching bases. CDR3 length: 14 residues. The V end was cut by 8 bases, the J end by 0 bases, with 13 bases between. The germline V gene has CDR1 MDHEN and CDR2 SYDVKM. The CDR3 loop is CASSQGHPNYGYTF. In DNA form, the CDR3 reads TGTGCCAGCTCCCAGGGACATCCTAACTATGGCTACACCTTC.

The gene calls are TRBV2 and TRBJ2-7, with D unresolved. With 6 bases removed from V and 8 bases from J, the gap between germline ends came to 11 bases. The CDR3 is made up of 11 amino acids. In germline, CDR1 is SNHLY, CDR2 FYNNEI. In DNA, the CDR3 is TGTGCCAGCAGCCCCGGTGCAAAGCAGTACTTC. This codes for CASSPGAKQYF.

V usage is TRBV7-9 and J usage is TRBJ2-7, with 7 bases that match TRBD1. Germline V gene sequence: CDR1 SEHNR, CDR2 FQNEAQ (reference sequence). J lost 2 bases, V lost 2 bases, and 6 bases had no gene match. This CDR3 has 15 residues. CDR3 amino acids: CASSLNRGPTYEQYF. CDR3 nucleotides: TGTGCCAGCAGCTTAAACAGGGGTCCCACCTACGAGCAGTACTTC.

The rearrangement links TRBV2 to TRBJ1-2, with a possible D match to TRBD1 (5 bases). The CDR3 extends over 14 amino acids. CDR1 is SNHLY, CDR2 FYNNEI, per germline. Trimming shortened V by 3 bases and J by 2 bases, and 10 bases separated the two germline ends. The CDR3 nucleotides read TGTGCCAGCAGTGAGGAGGGGAAGAACTATGGCTACACCTTC. Its protein product is CASSEEGKNYGYTF.

J is TRBJ2-7 and V is TRBV28; 7 nucleotides line up with TRBD1. The germline gives CDR1 MDHEN, CDR2 SYDVKM. Unmatched junction bases numbered 7, after V lost 4 bases and J lost 4 bases. This CDR3 region has 14 residues. The CDR3 sequence is CASSSGGLNYEQYF. The CDR3 bases are TGTGCCAGCAGTTCAGGGGGTCTGAATTACGAGCAGTACTTC.

The chain recombines TRBV9 with TRBJ2-6; D not certain. CDR3 length: 15 residues. Germline-derived CDR1 and CDR2 are SGDLS and YYNGEE. Trimming took off 0 bases at V and 4 bases at J, with 8 bases between the two ends. In DNA, the CDR3 is TGTGCCAGCAGCGTAGTCGGCTCCGGGGCCAACGTCCTGACTTTC. Translated: CASSVVGSGANVLTF.

CDR3 bases: TGCGCCAGCAGCCAAGGTTCGACAGGGAGTTTGGACGAGCAGTACTTC. It codes for CASSQGSTGSLDEQYF. The chain carries TRBV4-1 and TRBJ2-7; 7 nucleotides align to TRBD1. V shed 1 base, J shed 5 bases, and the junction held 11 bases outside the gene matches. The CDR3 totals 16 residues. The germline CDR1 and CDR2 sequences are MGHRA and YSYEKL.

The chain employs TRBV5-4 and TRBJ2-7; no definite D call. Germline values: CDR1 SGHNT, CDR2 YYREEE (reference sequence). The V gene lost 3 bases and the J gene lost 0 bases, with 13 bases spanning the gap. The CDR3 sequence is 15 residues long. The CDR3 loop is CASSSTGVSSYEQYF. DNA of the CDR3: TGTGCCAGCAGCTCCACTGGGGTGAGCTCCTACGAGCAGTACTTC.

As for this clone: Other DNA sequences in this sample translate to the same CDR3. The V and J genes are TRBV28 and TRBJ1-2; tentatively, D is TRBD1 (5 bases). Per the germline V gene, CDR1 is MDHEN and CDR2 is SYDVKM. Deletions cut 3 bases from V and 0 bases from J, with 8 bases between. This CDR3 contains 14 residues. CDR3 protein: CASSFQGANYGYTF. As DNA, the CDR3 is TGTGCCAGCAGTTTCCAGGGAGCTAACTATGGCTACACCTTC.

CDR3 protein: CASSLQVSGNTIYF. The CDR3 bases are TGTGCCAGCAGTTTGCAGGTCTCTGGAAACACCATATATTTT. The J gene is TRBJ1-3, the V gene TRBV28; D ambiguous. CDR3 length equals 14 residues. Germline values: CDR1 MDHEN, CDR2 SYDVKM. V shed 3 bases and J shed 0 bases, with 6 bases lying between them.